The next 17 T cell receptor beta chains were all read from a single sample in a study of technical replicates of blood from several donors. The protocol was immunoSEQ multiplex PCR, while the TCRdb copy is restricted to in-frame clones and leaves out a portion. The sample lists approximately 75,000 clones, roughly 92% occurring once. Sample: T cells isolated from PBMCs. These receptors originate from a human donor in good health.

The chain carries TRBV28 and TRBJ1-5; no clear D. Trimming left V 6 bases short and J 0 bases short, with 12 bases between. Per germline, CDR1 MDHEN and CDR2 SYDVKM. The CDR3 sequence is 15 residues long. CDR3 amino acids: CASRPGPYSNQPQHF. The DNA of the CDR3 is TGTGCCAGCAGACCTGGGCCTTATAGCAATCAGCCCCAGCATTTT.

This sequence joins TRBV6-5 and TRBJ1-1; possible D gene TRBD1, 6 bases. V gave up 5 bases and J gave up 10 bases, with 14 bases separating them. The CDR3 has 12 amino acids. Germline CDR1 reads MNHEY; CDR2 reads SVGAGI. The CDR3 bases are TGTGCCAGCAGTGATCCGGGACACAGAGCTTTCTTT. Amino acids: CASSDPGHRAFF.

The V call is TRBV9, the J call TRBJ1-2; maybe TRBD1 (5 bases). V was pared by 0 bases and J by 0 bases, with 9 bases between. The CDR3 consists of 15 residues. Germline V lookup: CDR1 SGDLS, CDR2 YYNGEE. The DNA for the CDR3 is TGTGCCAGCAGCGTAGGCCACAGGTCTAACTATGGCTACACCTTC. Protein: CASSVGHRSNYGYTF.

The V call is TRBV2, the J call TRBJ1-1, with TRBD1 as a possible D gene (5 bases). Germline V gives CDR1 SNHLY, CDR2 FYNNEI. V lost 7 bases and J lost 5, with 14 bases in between. CDR3 size: 13 residues. DNA for the CDR3: TGTGCCAGCACCGTCGATAAGGGGACTGAAGCTTTCTTT. Translating gives CASTVDKGTEAFF.

This clone appeared once. This sequence joins TRBV10-3 and TRBJ2-7; weak D call: TRBD2 (6 bases). CDR3 length: 13 residues. Deletions cut 3 bases from V and 4 bases from J, with 10 bases between. The germline V gene has CDR1 ENHRY and CDR2 SYGVKD. This chain's CDR3 is CAISDGGGYEQYF. CDR3 sequence (DNA): TGTGCCATCAGTGATGGCGGAGGGTACGAGCAGTACTTC.

The V and J genes are TRBV4-2 and TRBJ2-1; D possibly corresponds to TRBD1 (5 bases). This CDR3 is built from 15 residues. Trimming took 0 bases from V and 4 from J, leaving 10 bases between them. CDR1 and CDR2 from the germline V gene are LGHNA and YNFKEQ. In DNA, the CDR3 is TGTGCCAGCAGCCAAGATGACAGAGAATACAATGAGCAGTTCTTC. It translates to CASSQDDREYNEQFF.

This chain connects TRBV13 to TRBJ2-1; 8 nucleotides match TRBD2. Germline V gene data show CDR1 as PRHDT and CDR2 as FYEKMQ (reference sequence). V shed 3 bases and J 1 base; nucleotides not matched to a gene: 8. The CDR3 runs 17 residues. The CDR3 region is CASSLLAGGLSYNEQFF. Here the CDR3 DNA reads TGTGCCAGCAGCTTGCTAGCGGGTGGGCTGTCCTACAATGAGCAGTTCTTC. Combining the CDR3 with reference TRBV13 and TRBJ2-1 gives the whole variable domain AAGVIQSPRHLIKEKRETATLKCYPIPRHDTVYWYQQGPGQDPQFLISFYEKMQSDKGSIPDRFSAQQFSDYHSELNMSSLELGDSALYFCASSLLAGGLSYNEQFFGPGTRLTVL.

This clone was seen just once. J is TRBJ2-7 and V is TRBV7-2; D is perhaps TRBD2 (6 bases). CDR1 and CDR2 (germline): SGHTA, FQGNSA. Trimming took 4 bases from V and 3 from J, leaving 10 bases between them. The CDR3 is 13 residues long. The CDR3 DNA reads TGTGCCAGCAGCTCGTGGAGGGGCTACGAGCAGTACTTC. This codes for CASSSWRGYEQYF. Full variable domain (rest looked up from reference TRBV7-2 and TRBJ2-7): GAGVSQSPSNKVTEKGKDVELRCDPISGHTALYWYRQSLGQGLEFLIYFQGNSAPDKSGLPSDRFSAERTGGSVSTLTIQRTQQEDSAVYLCASSSWRGYEQYFGPGTRLTVT.

V and J are TRBV5-1 and TRBJ1-5; TRBD1 matches 7 bases. This CDR3 is built from 16 residues. V lost 0 bases and J lost 0; bases outside the gene matches: 3. From germline, CDR1 is SGHRS and CDR2 YFSETQ. CDR3 bases: TGCGCCAGCAGCTTGGAGACAGGGAATAGCAATCAGCCCCAGCATTTT. Encoded protein: CASSLETGNSNQPQHF.

The genes are TRBV13 and TRBJ2-1, with a possible D match to TRBD2 (5 bases). Germline CDR1 is PRHDT and CDR2 is FYEKMQ (reference sequence). This CDR3 contains 13 residues. Trimming pared 4 bases from V and 6 bases from J, leaving 10 bases between. The CDR3 bases are TGTGCCAGCAGCTCGGACTCAATCAATGAGCAGTTCTTC. Its translation: CASSSDSINEQFF.

The chain employs TRBV6-1 and TRBJ2-1; possible D gene TRBD2, 6 bases. The CDR3 sequence is 15 residues long. Deletions cut 2 bases from V and 5 bases from J, with 13 bases between. Germline CDR1 reads MNHNS; CDR2 reads SASEGT. The CDR3 is CASSEQSGVNNEQFF. For the CDR3, the DNA is TGTGCCAGCAGTGAACAGTCGGGAGTGAACAATGAGCAGTTCTTC.

The CDR3, as DNA: TGCGCCAGCAGCCAAGGTCAGGTTCTGAACACTGAAGCTTTCTTT. Its translation is CASSQGQVLNTEAFF. This chain links TRBV4-3 with TRBJ1-1; D uncertain. V lost 1 base to trimming and J lost 0 bases, with 9 bases between them. Looked up from germline, CDR1 is LGHNA and CDR2 is YSLEER. This CDR3 has 15 residues.

The chain has TRBV7-2 and TRBJ2-7; 7 bases are shared with TRBD2. V gave up 1 base and J gave up 1 base; unmatched junction bases: 4. There are 15 residues in the CDR3. Germline-derived CDR1 and CDR2 are SGHTA and FQGNSA. CDR3 in DNA: TGTGCCAGCAGCTTAGTGGCTAGCGGATCCTACGAGCAGTACTTC. Protein product: CASSLVASGSYEQYF. The entire variable domain, with the rest obtained from reference TRBV7-2 and TRBJ2-7, is as follows: GAGVSQSPSNKVTEKGKDVELRCDPISGHTALYWYRQSLGQGLEFLIYFQGNSAPDKSGLPSDRFSAERTGGSVSTLTIQRTQQEDSAVYLCASSLVASGSYEQYFGPGTRLTVT.

V gene TRBV19 combines with J gene TRBJ2-7; no firm D call. Deletions cut 3 bases from V and 0 bases from J, with 9 bases between. CDR1 is LNHDA and CDR2 is SQIVND in the germline V gene (reference sequence). The CDR3 covers 14 residues. CDR3 DNA sequence: TGTGCCAGTAGTATCCAGGCAGGCTCCTACGAGCAGTACTTC. Translating gives CASSIQAGSYEQYF. Complete variable domain (other parts from reference TRBV19 and TRBJ2-7): DGGITQSPKYLFRKEGQNVTLSCEQNLNHDAMYWYRQDPGQGLRLIYYSQIVNDFQKGDIAEGYSVSREKKESFPLTVTSAQKNPTAFYLCASSIQAGSYEQYFGPGTRLTVT.

The J gene is TRBJ1-1, the V gene TRBV27; the match to TRBD1 covers 9 bases. Germline CDR1 reads MNHEY; CDR2 reads SMNVEV (reference sequence). V shed 3 bases and J 8 bases; nucleotides not matched to a gene: 4. CDR3 length: 13 amino acids. CDR3 DNA sequence: TGTGCCAGCAGTTTTGGGACAGGGCAAGAAGCTTTCTTT. Encoded protein: CASSFGTGQEAFF.

The chain combines TRBV10-3 with TRBJ2-5; TRBD2 might be the D (5 bases). CDR1 ENHRY and CDR2 SYGVKD come from the germline V gene. Trimming pared 3 bases from V and 2 bases from J, leaving 10 bases between. The CDR3 length is 14 residues. CDR3 coding DNA: TGTGCCATCAGTGACGGACTGTCACAAGAGACCCAGTACTTC. Its protein product is CAISDGLSQETQYF.

The rearrangement uses TRBV18 and TRBJ1-5, with D uncertain. The CDR3 contains 15 residues. CDR1 is KGHSH, CDR2 LQKENI, per germline. Trimming took off 2 bases at V and 2 bases at J, with 10 bases between the two ends. CDR3 coding DNA: TGTGCCAGCTCACCAGAAGTTTTAGGCAATCAGCCCCAGCATTTT. Encoded protein: CASSPEVLGNQPQHF. The complete variable domain, with remaining parts taken from reference TRBV18 and TRBJ1-5, reads NAGVMQNPRHLVRRRGQEARLRCSPMKGHSHVYWYRQLPEEGLKFMVYLQKENIIDESGMPKERFSAEFPKEGPSILRIQQVVRGDSAAYFCASSPEVLGNQPQHFGDGTRLSIL.